A selection of T cell receptor beta chains follows, all from one sample in a study of T cells in localized non-small cell lung cancer. Method: immunoSEQ multiplex PCR; TCRdb's copy keeps in-frame clones and lacks some. Of some 8,200 clones listed, over 50% are singletons. Material: lymph node tissue, obtained before any cancer treatment. The receptors were sampled from a male donor aged 60 or over with stage I squamous cell lung carcinoma. Each CDR3 is given with its conserved first and last residue. Each record gives: V gene, clone size, D gene, J gene, CDR3 protein, CDR3 DNA. D genes are given only for firm matches. Not every row has a clone size; where given, it reads once, few, many or a size class.

v_call: TRBV29-1; clone_size: .; d_call: .; j_call: TRBJ2-7; cdr3_aa: CSAVFAGQYEQYF; cdr3_nt: TGCAGCGCAGTCTTCGCGGGACAGTACGAGCAGTACTTC
v_call: TRBV15; clone_size: .; d_call: .; j_call: TRBJ2-5; cdr3_aa: CATSRAPRVRETQYF; cdr3_nt: TGTGCCACCAGCAGGGCACCAAGGGTGAGAGAGACCCAGTACTTC
v_call: TRBV18; clone_size: few; d_call: .; j_call: TRBJ1-1; cdr3_aa: CASSPDRTGTEAFF; cdr3_nt: TGTGCCAGCTCACCAGACAGGACGGGCACTGAAGCTTTCTTT
v_call: TRBV1; clone_size: few; d_call: .; j_call: TRBJ1-3; cdr3_aa: CASSQTGGAGNTIYF; cdr3_nt: TGCGCCAGCAGCCAAACAGGGGGCGCTGGAAACACCATATATTTT
v_call: TRBV19; clone_size: .; d_call: .; j_call: TRBJ2-1; cdr3_aa: CASSIGRGPLFF; cdr3_nt: TGTGCCAGTAGTATTGGCCGCGGACCCTTGTTCTTC
v_call: TRBV11-3; clone_size: once; d_call: .; j_call: TRBJ1-1; cdr3_aa: CVSSFSRGPNEAFF; cdr3_nt: TGTGTTAGCAGCTTTAGCAGGGGACCCAATGAAGCTTTCTTT
v_call: TRBV11-3; clone_size: few; d_call: TRBD1; j_call: TRBJ1-2; cdr3_aa: CASSRTGIDYGYTF; cdr3_nt: TGTGCCAGCAGCCGGACAGGGATAGACTATGGCTACACCTTC
v_call: TRBV28; clone_size: .; d_call: .; j_call: TRBJ2-5; cdr3_aa: CASALRTGQETQYF; cdr3_nt: TGTGCCAGCGCCCTAAGGACGGGCCAAGAGACCCAGTACTTC
v_call: TRBV19; clone_size: .; d_call: TRBD2; j_call: TRBJ2-5; cdr3_aa: CASSGLAGQQETQYF; cdr3_nt: TGTGCCAGTAGTGGACTAGCGGGACAACAAGAGACCCAGTACTTC
v_call: TRBV11-3; clone_size: few; d_call: .; j_call: TRBJ1-2; cdr3_aa: CASSPDSSNYGYTF; cdr3_nt: TGTGCCAGCAGCCCTGACAGCTCTAACTATGGCTACACCTTC
v_call: TRBV11-3; clone_size: .; d_call: TRBD1; j_call: TRBJ1-5; cdr3_aa: CASSPRQGGQPQHF; cdr3_nt: TGTGCCAGCAGCCCTCGACAGGGGGGACAGCCCCAGCATTTT
v_call: TRBV9; clone_size: few; d_call: .; j_call: TRBJ2-1; cdr3_aa: CASRSLLDEQFF; cdr3_nt: TGTGCCAGCAGGTCTCTACTGGATGAGCAGTTCTTC
v_call: TRBV19; clone_size: .; d_call: .; j_call: TRBJ1-5; cdr3_aa: CASSTGVGNQPQHF; cdr3_nt: TGTGCCAGTAGTACGGGTGTCGGCAATCAGCCCCAGCATTTT
v_call: TRBV19; clone_size: .; d_call: TRBD1; j_call: TRBJ2-4; cdr3_aa: CASTDRADIQYF; cdr3_nt: TGTGCCAGTACAGACAGGGCGGACATTCAGTACTTC
v_call: TRBV11-3; clone_size: few; d_call: .; j_call: TRBJ2-5; cdr3_aa: CASSPKTAQETQYF; cdr3_nt: TGTGCCAGCAGCCCGAAGACAGCGCAAGAGACCCAGTACTTC
v_call: TRBV18; clone_size: .; d_call: .; j_call: TRBJ1-1; cdr3_aa: CASSLYGGLEAAFF; cdr3_nt: TGTGCCAGCTCACTTTACGGAGGGCTGGAGGCGGCTTTCTTT
v_call: TRBV11-3; clone_size: few; d_call: .; j_call: TRBJ1-2; cdr3_aa: CASSSSLQGNYGYTF; cdr3_nt: TGTGCCAGCAGTTCTTCTCTACAGGGAAACTATGGCTACACCTTC
v_call: TRBV28; clone_size: .; d_call: .; j_call: TRBJ2-3; cdr3_aa: CASSLNTGSTDTQYF; cdr3_nt: TGTGCCAGCAGTTTAAACACGGGAAGCACAGATACGCAGTATTTT
v_call: TRBV23-1; clone_size: .; d_call: .; j_call: TRBJ2-4; cdr3_aa: CASALRTDMDIQYF; cdr3_nt: TGCGCCAGCGCCCTGAGGACTGACATGGACATTCAGTACTTC
v_call: TRBV11-3; clone_size: .; d_call: .; j_call: TRBJ1-5; cdr3_aa: CASSQTATSNQPQHF; cdr3_nt: TGTGCCAGCAGCCAGACAGCCACTAGCAATCAGCCCCAGCATTTT
v_call: TRBV18; clone_size: .; d_call: .; j_call: TRBJ2-3; cdr3_aa: CASSPRRGNTDTQYF; cdr3_nt: TGTGCCAGCTCACCACGACGGGGAAACACAGATACGCAGTATTTT
v_call: TRBV15; clone_size: .; d_call: TRBD1; j_call: TRBJ2-2; cdr3_aa: CATSRVSWDRANTGELFF; cdr3_nt: TGTGCCACCAGCAGAGTATCCTGGGACAGGGCGAACACCGGGGAGCTGTTTTTT
v_call: TRBV9; clone_size: .; d_call: TRBD2; j_call: TRBJ2-1; cdr3_aa: CASSVGTRVSGSPYNEQFF; cdr3_nt: TGTGCCAGCAGCGTAGGAACAAGGGTCAGCGGGAGTCCCTACAATGAGCAGTTCTTC
v_call: TRBV2; clone_size: .; d_call: TRBD2; j_call: TRBJ2-2; cdr3_aa: CASRREGTGELFF; cdr3_nt: TGTGCCAGCCGGCGGGAGGGCACCGGGGAGCTGTTTTTT
v_call: TRBV9; clone_size: .; d_call: TRBD2; j_call: TRBJ2-3; cdr3_aa: CASRGASGTTQYF; cdr3_nt: TGTGCCAGCAGAGGGGCTAGCGGGACTACGCAGTATTTT
v_call: TRBV30; clone_size: .; d_call: TRBD1; j_call: TRBJ1-1; cdr3_aa: CACDREGGTEAFF; cdr3_nt: TGTGCCTGTGACAGGGAAGGGGGCACTGAAGCTTTCTTT
v_call: TRBV18; clone_size: .; d_call: .; j_call: TRBJ1-5; cdr3_aa: CASSQSSNQPQHF; cdr3_nt: TGTGCCAGCTCACAAAGTAGCAATCAGCCCCAGCATTTT
v_call: TRBV6-8; clone_size: .; d_call: TRBD1; j_call: TRBJ1-3; cdr3_aa: CASSDGQGHTIYF; cdr3_nt: TGTGCCAGCAGTGATGGACAGGGCCACACCATATATTTT
v_call: TRBV29-1; clone_size: .; d_call: .; j_call: TRBJ2-7; cdr3_aa: CSVEPSSYEQYF; cdr3_nt: TGCAGCGTTGAACCCAGCTCCTACGAGCAGTACTTC
v_call: TRBV6-8; clone_size: .; d_call: .; j_call: TRBJ2-2; cdr3_aa: CASSYSTGAGTGELFF; cdr3_nt: TGTGCCAGCAGTTACTCGACTGGGGCAGGCACCGGGGAGCTGTTTTTT
v_call: TRBV7-7; clone_size: .; d_call: TRBD1; j_call: TRBJ2-6; cdr3_aa: CASSLEGTGTGANVLTF; cdr3_nt: TGTGCCAGCAGCTTAGAGGGGACAGGTACTGGGGCCAACGTCCTGACTTTC
v_call: TRBV18; clone_size: .; d_call: TRBD2; j_call: TRBJ2-5; cdr3_aa: CASSPLTSGRQETQYF; cdr3_nt: TGTGCCAGCTCACCATTGACTAGCGGGAGGCAAGAGACCCAGTACTTC
v_call: TRBV18; clone_size: .; d_call: TRBD1; j_call: TRBJ2-7; cdr3_aa: CASSTGTGSYEQYF; cdr3_nt: TGTGCCAGCTCAACCGGGACAGGGTCCTACGAGCAGTACTTC
v_call: TRBV11-3; clone_size: few; d_call: .; j_call: TRBJ2-6; cdr3_aa: CASSSTSGRGANVLTF; cdr3_nt: TGTGCCAGCAGTTCAACATCGGGACGTGGGGCCAACGTCCTGACTTTC
v_call: TRBV11-3; clone_size: .; d_call: .; j_call: TRBJ1-4; cdr3_aa: CASSFNRGVNEKLFF; cdr3_nt: TGTGCCAGCAGCTTTAACCGGGGGGTTAATGAAAAACTGTTTTTT
v_call: TRBV5-1; clone_size: .; d_call: TRBD1; j_call: TRBJ2-5; cdr3_aa: CASSLGTGAAETQYF; cdr3_nt: TGCGCCAGCAGCTTGGGGACAGGGGCTGCCGAGACCCAGTACTTC
v_call: TRBV6-8; clone_size: few; d_call: .; j_call: TRBJ2-3; cdr3_aa: CASSYALHTDTQYF; cdr3_nt: TGTGCCAGCAGTTACGCATTACACACAGATACGCAGTATTTT
v_call: TRBV11-3; clone_size: few; d_call: TRBD2; j_call: TRBJ2-1; cdr3_aa: CASSPGASGSGEQFF; cdr3_nt: TGTGCCAGCTCGCCGGGGGCTAGCGGGAGCGGGGAGCAGTTCTTC
v_call: TRBV9; clone_size: .; d_call: .; j_call: TRBJ2-1; cdr3_aa: CASSEYPQEQFF; cdr3_nt: TGTGCCAGCAGTGAATATCCTCAGGAGCAGTTCTTC
v_call: TRBV7-2; clone_size: .; d_call: .; j_call: TRBJ2-1; cdr3_aa: CASSLVLVSEQFF; cdr3_nt: TGTGCCAGCAGCTTAGTATTGGTGAGTGAGCAGTTCTTC
v_call: TRBV6-8; clone_size: few; d_call: .; j_call: TRBJ1-1; cdr3_aa: CASSSRLNTEAFF; cdr3_nt: TGTGCCAGCAGTAGCAGACTGAACACTGAAGCTTTCTTT
v_call: TRBV18; clone_size: .; d_call: .; j_call: TRBJ2-7; cdr3_aa: CASSPPNRTPPYEQYF; cdr3_nt: TGTGCCAGCTCACCACCGAACAGGACACCTCCCTACGAGCAGTACTTC
v_call: TRBV14; clone_size: .; d_call: TRBD1; j_call: TRBJ1-1; cdr3_aa: CASSRQGRTEAFF; cdr3_nt: TGTGCCAGCAGCCGACAGGGTCGTACTGAAGCTTTCTTT
v_call: TRBV19; clone_size: .; d_call: .; j_call: TRBJ1-1; cdr3_aa: CASSGDRDTEAFF; cdr3_nt: TGTGCCAGTAGTGGAGACCGGGACACTGAAGCTTTCTTT
v_call: TRBV5-1; clone_size: .; d_call: TRBD2; j_call: TRBJ2-1; cdr3_aa: CASSLAGRAVTNEQFF; cdr3_nt: TGCGCCAGCAGCTTGGCCGGGAGGGCGGTTACCAATGAGCAGTTCTTC
v_call: TRBV16; clone_size: .; d_call: .; j_call: TRBJ1-1; cdr3_aa: CASSQSPTEAFF; cdr3_nt: TGTGCCAGCAGCCAATCCCCCACTGAAGCTTTCTTT
v_call: TRBV19; clone_size: few; d_call: .; j_call: TRBJ2-3; cdr3_aa: CASRLADTQYF; cdr3_nt: TGTGCCAGCCGACTAGCAGATACGCAGTATTTT
v_call: TRBV5-1; clone_size: .; d_call: .; j_call: TRBJ2-1; cdr3_aa: CASSLGGGVRNEQFF; cdr3_nt: TGCGCCAGCAGCTTAGGAGGGGGCGTTCGTAATGAGCAGTTCTTC
v_call: TRBV6-8; clone_size: .; d_call: .; j_call: TRBJ1-1; cdr3_aa: CAVQGRMNTEAFF; cdr3_nt: TGTGCCGTCCAGGGGAGGATGAACACTGAAGCTTTCTTT
v_call: TRBV9; clone_size: .; d_call: .; j_call: TRBJ2-1; cdr3_aa: CASSGGVGYNEQLF; cdr3_nt: TGTGCCAGCAGCGGAGGAGTAGGGTACAATGAGCAGCTCTTC
v_call: TRBV6-8; clone_size: few; d_call: TRBD2; j_call: TRBJ2-7; cdr3_aa: CASNQGSSGSYEQYF; cdr3_nt: TGTGCCAGCAACCAGGGGAGTAGCGGGAGTTACGAGCAGTACTTC
v_call: TRBV6-8; clone_size: few; d_call: .; j_call: TRBJ1-5; cdr3_aa: CASMYLINQPQHF; cdr3_nt: TGTGCCAGCATGTACCTGATTAATCAGCCCCAGCATTTT
v_call: TRBV4-1; clone_size: few; d_call: TRBD2; j_call: TRBJ2-1; cdr3_aa: CASSHPAGVEQFF; cdr3_nt: TGCGCCAGCAGCCATCCAGCGGGAGTGGAGCAGTTCTTC
v_call: TRBV10-2; clone_size: .; d_call: .; j_call: TRBJ1-5; cdr3_aa: CASSERSQPQHF; cdr3_nt: TGCGCCAGCAGTGAAAGGAGTCAGCCCCAGCATTTT